Following are 22 T cell receptor beta chains from one sample sequenced in a study of blood T cell repertoires in COVID-19 (dated by TCRdb to the early 2020s). The library was generated by the immunoSEQ multiplex PCR assay. TCRdb carries this immuneACCESS record with in-frame sequences only. Its versions omit some clonotypes, under half of them owing to an unresolved V gene in the studies checked, with the rest unexplained. Counted in this sample were about 120,000 clones; 75% to 90% of them appeared once. Clones ranked in the top ten supply approximately 19% of the sample. The sample taken for sequencing was peripheral blood. These receptor sequences come from a human donor with acute or convalescent COVID-19. The donor label of this sample is uncertain.

As to this clone: Additional DNA sequences in this sample encode the identical CDR3. This chain joins TRBV7-9 and TRBJ2-7; 9 nucleotides agree with TRBD2. Per germline, CDR1 SEHNR and CDR2 FQNEAQ (reference sequence). V shed 0 bases, J shed 4 bases, and the junction held 1 base outside the gene matches. The CDR3 is made up of 14 amino acids. The CDR3 sequence is CASSLAAGGYEQYF. CDR3 nucleotides: TGTGCCAGCAGCTTAGCAGCGGGGGGTTACGAGCAGTACTTC.

The V gene is TRBV5-5, the J gene TRBJ2-2; D may be TRBD2 (5 bases). This CDR3 has 15 residues. V lost 3 bases and J 6 bases, leaving 15 bases between the germline ends. Germline V gives CDR1 SGHKS, CDR2 YYEKEE (reference sequence). The CDR3 region is CASSWRVAGAGELFF. The CDR3 DNA reads TGTGCCAGCAGCTGGCGGGTAGCTGGGGCCGGGGAGCTGTTTTTT. Full variable domain (remainder filled in from reference TRBV5-5 and TRBJ2-2): DAGVTQSPTHLIKTRGQQVTLRCSPISGHKSVSWYQQVLGQGPQFIFQYYEKEERGRGNFPDRFSARQFPNYSSELNVNALLLGDSALYLCASSWRVAGAGELFFGEGSRLTVL.

The chain couples TRBV19 to TRBJ1-2; tentative D call: TRBD1 (6 bases). V was trimmed by 5 bases and J by 2 bases, leaving 15 bases between them. The CDR3 has 15 amino acids. CDR1 and CDR2 from the germline V gene are LNHDA and SQIVND (reference sequence). The CDR3 loop reads CASSLVRGTNYGYTF. For the CDR3, the DNA is TGTGCCAGTAGTCTCGTCAGGGGCACAAACTATGGCTACACCTTC.

The CDR3 nucleotides read TGTGCCAGTAGTATAGAGTGGCAGGGTTATCAGCCCCAGCATTTT. Translated: CASSIEWQGYQPQHF. The rearrangement links TRBV19 to TRBJ1-5; TRBD1 is a possible D gene (5 bases). This CDR3 has 15 amino acids. The germline V and J ends were trimmed by 0 bases and 5 bases, with 11 bases remaining between them. Per the germline V gene, CDR1 is LNHDA and CDR2 is SQIVND (reference sequence).

This clone was seen just once. The rearrangement links TRBV28 to TRBJ2-1; 9 bases match TRBD2. The CDR3 spans 16 residues. CDR1 and CDR2 from the germline V gene are MDHEN and SYDVKM. V was clipped by 2 bases and J by 3 bases; unmatched bases: 5. The CDR3 region is CASSLSSGSFYNEQFF. The CDR3 region has the DNA TGTGCCAGCAGTTTAAGTAGCGGGAGCTTCTACAATGAGCAGTTCTTC.

The chain is built from TRBV6-2 or TRBV6-3 and TRBJ2-7, with TRBD1 as a possible D gene (6 bases). V shed 4 bases and J shed 0 bases, with 13 bases lying between them. The germline CDR1 and CDR2 sequences are MNHEY and SVGEGT. There are 15 residues in the CDR3. The CDR3 spells CASSFKTGFSYEQYF. The CDR3 DNA reads TGTGCCAGCAGTTTTAAGACAGGATTCTCCTACGAGCAGTACTTC.

V is TRBV6-5 and J is TRBJ1-1, with a tentative D call TRBD1 (5 bases). Germline assignment: CDR1 MNHEY and CDR2 SVGAGI. The ends were cut back, 6 bases at V and 3 bases at J, with 11 bases in the middle. The CDR3 spans 13 residues. The CDR3 DNA is TGTGCCAGCAGCTATGGGGGGGACACTGAAGCTTTCTTT. Translated: CASSYGGDTEAFF.

This clone came up a few times. V gene TRBV12-3 or TRBV12-4 combines with J gene TRBJ2-1; TRBD2 matches at 8 bases. The CDR3 consists of 13 residues. Trimming at V came to 8 bases and at J to 7 bases, leaving 7 bases not matched to a gene. In nucleotides, the CDR3 is TGTGCCAGCCGGGGGGGGGCCGAGAATGAGCAGTTCTTC. Translation gives CASRGGAENEQFF.

The gene calls are TRBV28 and TRBJ1-5; 8 bases align to TRBD1. Germline values: CDR1 MDHEN, CDR2 SYDVKM. Trimming took 5 bases from V and 5 from J; bases not matched to a gene: 8. The CDR3 contains 15 residues. The CDR3 loop is CASSENRGRDQPQHF. The CDR3 nucleotides are TGTGCCAGCAGTGAAAACAGGGGGAGGGATCAGCCCCAGCATTTT.

The gene calls are TRBV4-3 and TRBJ1-5; 9 nucleotides line up with TRBD1. This CDR3 has 15 residues. Germline V gene sequence: CDR1 LGHNA, CDR2 YSLEER. V lost 0 bases, J lost 11 bases, and 8 bases stayed unmatched. CDR3 sequence: CASSQDLRDRVSQHF. CDR3 coding DNA: TGCGCCAGCAGCCAAGATCTTAGGGACAGGGTGTCCCAGCATTTT.

The J gene is TRBJ1-4, the V gene TRBV10-1; D gene uncertain. CDR1 is WNHNN, CDR2 SYGVQD, per germline (reference sequence). The CDR3 spans 15 residues. Trimming removed 3 bases at V and 2 bases at J, with 10 bases between. CDR3 nucleotide sequence: TGCGCCAGCAGTGATAGTACCCCGACTAATGAAAAACTGTTTTTT. Its protein product is CASSDSTPTNEKLFF.

This sequence joins TRBV19 and TRBJ1-5; D gene ambiguous. Germline V gene data show CDR1 as LNHDA and CDR2 as SQIVND (reference sequence). With 3 bases removed from V and 4 bases from J, the gap between germline ends came to 10 bases. This CDR3 has 14 amino acids. The chain's CDR3 is CASSIRTVNQPQHF. The CDR3 nucleotides are TGTGCCAGTAGTATCCGGACTGTTAATCAGCCCCAGCATTTT. The variable domain in full, with the rest retrieved from reference TRBV19 and TRBJ1-5, is DGGITQSPKYLFRKEGQNVTLSCEQNLNHDAMYWYRQDPGQGLRLIYYSQIVNDFQKGDIAEGYSVSREKKESFPLTVTSAQKNPTAFYLCASSIRTVNQPQHFGDGTRLSIL.

V is TRBV27 and J is TRBJ1-5; tentative D call: TRBD1 (5 bases). Looked up from germline, CDR1 is MNHEY and CDR2 is SMNVEV (reference sequence). With 3 bases removed from V and 4 bases from J, the gap between germline ends came to 13 bases. This CDR3 comprises 15 residues. The DNA of the CDR3 is TGTGCCAGCAGTTTCGGGGGACGGCAGAATCAGCCCCAGCATTTT. It yields the protein CASSFGGRQNQPQHF.

The rearrangement links TRBV5-1 to TRBJ2-7; 9 bases agree with TRBD1. The germline gives CDR1 SGHRS, CDR2 YFSETQ. The CDR3 extends over 15 amino acids. V trimming: 4 bases; J trimming: 2 bases; junction bases outside the gene matches: 7. CDR3 DNA: TGCGCCAGCAGCCCCTCCGGGACAGGGACCTACGAGCAGTACTTC. Its translation is CASSPSGTGTYEQYF.

The gene calls are TRBV7-2 and TRBJ2-7; 11 bases are shared with TRBD1. The trim removed 5 bases at V and 3 bases at J, leaving 9 bases unmatched. Germline CDR1 is SGHTA and CDR2 is FQGNSA. The CDR3 contains 16 residues. Here the CDR3 reads CASSLSAGTGGYEQYF. As DNA, the CDR3 is TGTGCCAGCAGCCTTTCCGCCGGGACAGGGGGCTACGAGCAGTACTTC.

The chain uses TRBV9 and TRBJ1-1; TRBD1 might be the D (5 bases). Germline V gives CDR1 SGDLS, CDR2 YYNGEE. The CDR3 contains 13 residues. V was cut by 0 bases and J by 4 bases, with 7 bases left in between. DNA for the CDR3: TGTGCCAGCAGCGTAGCTCAGGGCACTGAAGCTTTCTTT. Translation gives CASSVAQGTEAFF.

The gene calls are TRBV5-1 and TRBJ2-1; 9 bases align to TRBD2. The junction had 12 bases not matched to a gene; V was cut back by 3 bases and J by 8 bases. Germline V CDR1 and CDR2: SGHRS, YFSETQ. The CDR3 loop spans 16 amino acids. This chain's CDR3 is CASSSLAGAVADEQFF. The DNA of the CDR3 is TGCGCCAGCAGCTCCTTAGCGGGAGCAGTGGCCGATGAGCAGTTCTTC.

The rearrangement links TRBV7-2 to TRBJ1-1, with D hard to call. Germline V gives CDR1 SGHTA, CDR2 FQGNSA. V was cut by 5 bases and J by 1 base, with 8 bases left in between. There are 13 residues in the CDR3. For the CDR3, the DNA is TGTGCCAGCAGCCCCCGACAGAACACTGAAGCTTTCTTT. It yields the protein CASSPRQNTEAFF.

In the case of this clone: Other DNA sequences in this sample translate to the same CDR3. The chain recombines TRBV4-1 with TRBJ1-3, with 7 bases that match TRBD1. After removal of 1 base from V and 3 bases from J, the junction contained 3 bases not matched to a gene. This CDR3 has 15 residues. The V gene's germline CDR1 is MGHRA and CDR2 YSYEKL. The CDR3 loop is CASSQGQGYGNTIYF. CDR3 DNA sequence: TGCGCCAGCAGCCAAGGACAGGGATATGGAAACACCATATATTTT.

V gene TRBV13 combines with J gene TRBJ2-3; 7 bases line up with TRBD2. J gave up 2 bases and V 5 bases, and 7 bases lay outside the gene matches. This CDR3 is 15 amino acids long. Per germline, CDR1 PRHDT and CDR2 FYEKMQ (reference sequence). The CDR3 DNA reads as TGTGCCAGCAGCCTAGTAGCGGGTTTCACAGATACGCAGTATTTT. It is translated as CASSLVAGFTDTQYF.

This clone occurred once. V and J are TRBV4-3 and TRBJ2-1; 14 nucleotides match TRBD2. The CDR3 has 21 residues. V shed 0 bases and J 6 bases; nucleotides not matched to a gene: 16. The V gene's germline CDR1 is LGHNA and CDR2 YSLEER. The CDR3 loop reads CASSQEFGTSGSILRGNEQFF. The DNA for the CDR3 is TGCGCCAGCAGCCAAGAATTCGGGACTAGCGGGAGTATCTTGAGGGGCAATGAGCAGTTCTTC.

This clone was seen more than once but under ten times. The V call is TRBV19, the J call TRBJ1-5, with 9 bases aligning to TRBD1. J gave up 1 base and V 3 bases, and 7 bases lay outside the gene matches. Germline CDR1 LNHDA, CDR2 SQIVND (reference sequence). The CDR3 runs 17 residues. CDR3 protein: CASSMSGTGMSNQPQHF. CDR3 coding DNA: TGTGCCAGTAGTATGTCGGGGACAGGGATGAGCAATCAGCCCCAGCATTTT. Supplemented by reference TRBV19 and TRBJ1-5, the full variable domain reads DGGITQSPKYLFRKEGQNVTLSCEQNLNHDAMYWYRQDPGQGLRLIYYSQIVNDFQKGDIAEGYSVSREKKESFPLTVTSAQKNPTAFYLCASSMSGTGMSNQPQHFGDGTRLSIL.